This TCR beta chain was observed in a study of blood T cells in healthy people across ages. Combining a sample-barcoded 5' primer with a J-beta primer mix, a second PCR ran for about 6 to 12 cycles. TCRdb reprocessed the 5' RACE reads via MiXCR and lists one record per CDR3 protein. The sample holds around 1,700,000 distinct CDR3 sequences, 28% seen once. Study-level findings and limits: It was held that diversity estimates obtained from one million T cells represented underestimates. Diversity of TCR beta correlated strongly with naive T cell percentage.

The length of the CDR3 is 13 residues. Trimming took off 4 bases at V and 2 bases at J, with 5 bases between the two ends. The germline CDR1 and CDR2 sequences are ENHRY and SYGVKD. This clonotype has a count of ten or more. Its antigen is undetermined. The sequence derives from a woman aged 25 to 39 in good health. This chain joins TRBV10-3 and TRBJ1-4; no reliable D call. Sequencing input: blood. The chain's CDR3 is CAISVATNEKLFF. The CDR3 region has the DNA TGTGCCATCAGTGTGGCGACTAATGAAAAACTGTTTTTT.